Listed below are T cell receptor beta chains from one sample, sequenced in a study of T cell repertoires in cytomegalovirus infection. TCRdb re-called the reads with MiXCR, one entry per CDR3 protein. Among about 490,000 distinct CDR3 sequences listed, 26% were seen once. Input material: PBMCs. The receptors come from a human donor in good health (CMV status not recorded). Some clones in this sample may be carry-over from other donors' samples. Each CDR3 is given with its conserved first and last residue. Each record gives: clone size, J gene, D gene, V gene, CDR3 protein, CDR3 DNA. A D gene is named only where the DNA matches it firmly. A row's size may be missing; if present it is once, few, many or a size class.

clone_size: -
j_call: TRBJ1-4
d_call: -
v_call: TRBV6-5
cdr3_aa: CASRPRGSEKLFF
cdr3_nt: TGTGCCAGCAGGCCGAGGGGAAGTGAAAAACTGTTTTTT

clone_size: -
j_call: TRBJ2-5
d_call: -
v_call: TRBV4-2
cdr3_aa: CASSQAPAGEGAGETQYF
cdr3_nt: TGTGCCAGCAGCCAAGCCCCAGCGGGAGAGGGGGCTGGAGAGACCCAGTACTTC

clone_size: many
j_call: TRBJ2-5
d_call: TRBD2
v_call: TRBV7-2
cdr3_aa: CASSQPSGRRETQYF
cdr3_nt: TGTGCCAGCAGCCAGCCTAGCGGGAGACGGGAGACCCAGTACTTC

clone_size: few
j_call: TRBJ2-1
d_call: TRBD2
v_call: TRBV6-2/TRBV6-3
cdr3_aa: CASSLPSGSGNEQFF
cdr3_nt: TGTGCCAGCAGTCTTCCTAGCGGGAGTGGCAATGAGCAGTTCTTC

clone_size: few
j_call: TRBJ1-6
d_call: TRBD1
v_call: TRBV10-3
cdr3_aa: CAISELGQAYNSPLHF
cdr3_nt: TGTGCCATCAGTGAGTTGGGACAGGCGTATAATTCACCCCTCCACTTT

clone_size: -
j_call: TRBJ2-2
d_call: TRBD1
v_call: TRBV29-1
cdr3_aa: CSVYGQADTGELFF
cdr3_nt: TGCAGCGTGTACGGACAGGCTGACACCGGGGAGCTGTTTTTT

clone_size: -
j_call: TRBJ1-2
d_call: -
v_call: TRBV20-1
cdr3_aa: CSARDLQVGGYTF
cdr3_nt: TGCAGTGCTAGAGATTTACAGGTTGGAGGCTACACCTTC

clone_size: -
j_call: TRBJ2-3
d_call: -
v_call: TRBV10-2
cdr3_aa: CASKGKTRGTDTQYF
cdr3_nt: TGCGCCAGCAAGGGAAAAACGCGGGGCACAGATACGCAGTATTTT

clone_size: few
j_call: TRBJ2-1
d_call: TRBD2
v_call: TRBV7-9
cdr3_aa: CASSPFRGLAFNEQFF
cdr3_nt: TGTGCCAGCAGTCCCTTCCGGGGACTAGCGTTCAATGAGCAGTTCTTC

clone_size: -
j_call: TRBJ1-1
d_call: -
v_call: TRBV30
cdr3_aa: CAWGKNTEAFF
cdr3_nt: TGTGCCTGGGGAAAGAACACTGAAGCTTTCTTT